Here is one T cell receptor beta chain with its context. Authors' data handling: Counts of nucleated cells, estimated from reference gene primer amplification, were obtained. Only in-frame clones appear in the TCRdb table, and some are missing; sequencing was by immunoSEQ multiplex PCR. V and J calls and clone size follow that table, whereas D and trimming were derived from the DNA. The profile shows about 90,000 clones, over 75% of them singletons. The data belong to a study of blood T cell repertoires in COVID-19. Study summary: Samples came from the United States, Italy and Spain, spanning acute and convalescent COVID-19.

The TCR comes from a human donor in a cohort sampled during active COVID-19. Material: peripheral blood.

The CDR3 DNA is TGTGCCAGCAGTGTGCCAGGGGCCAAAAACATTCAGTACTTC. Its translation: CASSVPGAKNIQYF. The chain carries TRBV2 and TRBJ2-4; D might be TRBD1 (5 bases). The CDR3 totals 14 residues. The germline V gene encodes CDR1 SNHLY and CDR2 FYNNEI. V lost 4 bases and J lost 1, with 8 bases in between.